This T cell receptor beta chain is drawn from a study of blood T cell repertoires in COVID-19. Study information: Samples of COVID-19 (acute and convalescent) were obtained from the United States, Italy and Spain. T cells, B-cell-depleted T cells, or PBMCs supplied cDNA or gDNA.

The authors' processing: Estimation of nucleated cell counts was performed using reference gene primer amplification. This table comes from immunoSEQ multiplex PCR, and its TCRdb copy is limited to in-frame clones, with some not included. D and trimming were read from the DNA, whereas the V and J calls and clone size are those reported in that table. The repertoire includes about 210,000 clones, approximately 82% of them detected once, and roughly 8.8% sits in the top ten. Material: peripheral blood. This receptor was obtained from a woman in her 50s with acute or convalescent COVID-19.

CDR3 sequence (DNA): TGCGCCAGCAGCACGGGACTGACCCAAGAGACCCAGTACTTC. This gives the protein CASSTGLTQETQYF. The rearrangement joins TRBV5-1 to TRBJ2-5; a weak D match, TRBD2 (6 bases). The CDR3 spans 14 residues. V lost 4 bases and J lost 1, with 11 bases in between. CDR1 and CDR2 from the germline V gene are SGHRS and YFSETQ.